The rows below give T cell receptor beta chains drawn from one sample of a study of T cells in Graves' hyperthyroidism and ophthalmopathy. TCRdb used MiXCR to reprocess the multiplex PCR reads, holding one entry per CDR3 protein. The profile covers approximately 100,000 distinct CDR3 sequences, with 35% to 45% appearing a single time and roughly 10% taken by the ten largest. The sequenced material came from peripheral blood or thyroid tissue (not recorded which). These receptor sequences come from a woman aged 25 to 45 with Graves' hyperthyroidism. The CDR3 runs from the conserved cysteine through the conserved F or W. The D gene is left open where the match is weak. Not all rows give a size; the values are once, few, many and, for expanded clones, a class.

clone size,D gene,J gene,CDR3 length,V gene,CDR3 DNA,CDR3 protein
few,-,TRBJ1-4,13,TRBV30,TGTGCCTGGAGCCAGGCAGGTGGTGAAAAACTGTTTTTT,CAWSQAGGEKLFF
-,-,TRBJ1-3,16,TRBV19,TGTGCCAGCAGCTTGTTCGGTGGGATCGCTGGAAACACCATATATTTT,CASSLFGGIAGNTIYF
-,TRBD1,TRBJ1-1,13,TRBV7-3,TGTGCCAGCAGCCGAGACAGGGGTACTGAAGCTTTCTTT,CASSRDRGTEAFF
-,TRBD1,TRBJ1-2,14,TRBV20-1,TGCAGTGCTAGCGCGGGGACAGGGGCTAGGGGCTACACCTTC,CSASAGTGARGYTF
many,-,TRBJ1-1,14,TRBV7-9,TGTGCCAGCAGCCGTCGGGGGCTTTCTTTTGAAGCTTTCTTT,CASSRRGLSFEAFF
-,TRBD1,TRBJ1-3,20,TRBV7-2,TGTGCCAGCAGCAAGTCCCTCCGGGACAGGGGGCATTACTATGGCTACACCATATATTTT,CASSKSLRDRGHYYGYTIYF
-,-,TRBJ1-5,14,TRBV15,TGTGCCACCGGCAGAGATCGAGGGTATCAGCCCCAGCATTTT,CATGRDRGYQPQHF
-,-,TRBJ1-2,14,TRBV7-9,-,CASSQEQRNYGCTF
-,TRBD2,TRBJ2-5,16,TRBV7-8,TGTGCCAGCAGTTCAATCCGGACTAGCGGACAAGAGACCCAGTACTTC,CASSSIRTSGQETQYF
-,-,TRBJ1-4,15,TRBV7-2,TGTGCCAGCACCCGGGGGTACAGAGCTAATGAAAAACTGCCTTTT,CASTRGYRANEKLPF
few,-,TRBJ2-7,13,TRBV28,TGTGCCAGCAGTTTAGGGGTCGGTGGCGAGCAGTACTTC,CASSLGVGGEQYF
many,-,TRBJ2-5,15,TRBV13,TGTGCCAGCAGCTTAGGCCGGACAGACCAAGAGACCCAGTACTTC,CASSLGRTDQETQYF
many,-,TRBJ1-1,12,TRBV24-1,TGTGCCACTCAGTCAGGGAACACTGAAGCTTTCTTT,CATQSGNTEAFF
-,-,TRBJ1-3,15,TRBV5-8,TGTGCCAGCAGCTCCGGGGAGGCCGACCGAAACACCATATATTTT,CASSSGEADRNTIYF
-,TRBD2,TRBJ2-5,15,TRBV20-1,TGCAGTGCTGGAGATATGACTAGCGGGCAAGAGGCCCAGTACTTC,CSAGDMTSGQEAQYF
many,TRBD2,TRBJ2-3,12,TRBV5-1,TGCGCCAGTGGGACTAGCGAAGATACGCAGTATTTT,CASGTSEDTQYF
many,-,TRBJ2-3,14,TRBV2,TGTGCCAGCAGTGTTGGACAGAACGGGGATACGCAGTATTTT,CASSVGQNGDTQYF
-,TRBD1,TRBJ1-2,17,TRBV9,TGTGCCAGCAGCGGAGTTGGGACAGGGTGGAAGGGCTATGGCTACACCTTC,CASSGVGTGWKGYGYTF
many,TRBD2,TRBJ2-2,19,TRBV2,TGTGCCAGCAGCCAAACCTACGGTCTAGCGGGAGGGAACACCGGGGAGCTGTTTTTT,CASSQTYGLAGGNTGELFF
many,-,TRBJ2-7,13,TRBV10-1,TGCGCCAGCAGTGAGTCCGTTGACTACGAGCAGTACTTC,CASSESVDYEQYF
-,-,TRBJ1-2,12,TRBV6-1,TGTGCCACCAAGTTTGGGAACTATGACTACACCTTC,CATKFGNYDYTF
medium-sized,TRBD1,TRBJ1-4,16,TRBV7-2,TGTGCCAGCAGCTTAGGTACAGGGGGACCTAATGAAAAACTGTTTTTT,CASSLGTGGPNEKLFF
many,-,TRBJ1-5,13,TRBV28,TGTGCCAGCAGTTTGCCAGGGAACCAGCCCCAGCATTTT,CASSLPGNQPQHF
-,TRBD1,TRBJ1-5,18,TRBV7-2,TGTGCCAGCAGTTTAGCAGCACCGGGACAGGGGGTCAATCAGCCCCAGCATTTT,CASSLAAPGQGVNQPQHF
many,TRBD1,TRBJ1-4,19,TRBV6-6,TGTGCCAGCAGTTACTCGAGTCTTAGGCAGGGGGATCGTAGTGAAAAACTGTTTTTT,CASSYSSLRQGDRSEKLFF
few,-,TRBJ2-2,16,TRBV7-6,TGTGCCAGCAGTTTTCTGGGACTTTTCAACACCGGGGAGCTGTTTTTT,CASSFLGLFNTGELFF
-,TRBD1,TRBJ1-4,14,TRBV7-3,TGTGCCAGCAGTACGACAGGGGATATTGGAAAACTGTTTTTT,CASSTTGDIGKLFF
-,TRBD1,TRBJ2-7,14,TRBV13,TGTGCCAGCAGTTTCAGGGGGCGCAGATACGAGCAGTACTTC,CASSFRGRRYEQYF
-,-,TRBJ1-1,16,TRBV5-1,TGCGCCAGCAGCTTGGGCGGCGGGGTGATGCAGACTGAAGCTTTCTTT,CASSLGGGVMQTEAFF
-,-,TRBJ1-5,14,TRBV2,TGTGCCAGCATTCAGGGCCGGCTAAGTCAGCCCCAGCATTTT,CASIQGRLSQPQHF
many,TRBD1,TRBJ1-2,15,TRBV6-6,TGTGCCAGCAGTGACGGACAGGGGCATGACTATGGCTACACCTTC,CASSDGQGHDYGYTF
many,TRBD1,TRBJ1-6,14,TRBV7-9,TGTGCCAGCAGCTTATCAGGGGGGCATTCACCCCTCCACTTT,CASSLSGGHSPLHF
many,-,TRBJ2-2,15,TRBV10-3,TGTGCCATCAGGCTCTCGACAGGGAACACCGGGGAGCTGTTTTTT,CAIRLSTGNTGELFF
-,TRBD1,TRBJ2-7,15,TRBV24-1,TGTGCCACCAGTGAGACCGGGACAGGCTTATACGGGCAGTACTTC,CATSETGTGLYGQYF
-,TRBD1,TRBJ2-2,14,TRBV10-3,TGTGCCATCACCGGGACAGGGGTGACCGGGGAGCTGTTTTTT,CAITGTGVTGELFF
-,TRBD1,TRBJ1-1,17,TRBV7-9,TGTGCCAGCAGCCCCCCCCCGGGACAGGGACGGGGCACTGAAGCTTTCTTT,CASSPPPGQGRGTEAFF
once,-,TRBJ2-6,17,TRBV7-9,TGTGCCAGCAGGGGGCAGGGCGGAAGCTCTGGGGCCAACGTCCTGACTTTC,CASRGQGGSSGANVLTF
-,TRBD1,TRBJ2-2,17,TRBV5-1,TGCGCCAGCAGCTTGGGACCGACAGGGGCGAACACCGGGGAGCTGTTTTTT,CASSLGPTGANTGELFF
few,TRBD1,TRBJ2-6,16,TRBV7-9,TGTGCCAGCAGCCCCAGGGGGAACACCGGGGCCAACGTCCTGACTTTC,CASSPRGNTGANVLTF
-,TRBD2,TRBJ2-2,15,TRBV20-1,TGCAGTGCTAGACTTGCGGGAGCGTTAACCGGGGAGCTGTTTTTT,CSARLAGALTGELFF
-,TRBD2,TRBJ2-7,16,TRBV7-9,TGTGCCAGCAGCCTACCGACTAGCGGGAGGACCCACGAGCAGTACTTC,CASSLPTSGRTHEQYF
-,TRBD1,TRBJ1-1,14,TRBV20-1,TGCAGTGCTAGACCCGGACAGGGGAGGGCTGAAGCTTTCTTT,CSARPGQGRAEAFF
once,TRBD1,TRBJ2-5,13,TRBV6-1,TGTGCCAGCAGGGCCGGGACAGGGGAGACCCAGTACTTC,CASRAGTGETQYF
-,TRBD2,TRBJ2-7,13,TRBV30,TGTGCCTGGGCCCGGGACTACTCCTACGAGCAGTACTTC,CAWARDYSYEQYF
-,-,TRBJ1-5,14,TRBV15,TGTGCCACCAGCAGAGGAGGGGTAGGACAGCCCCAGCATTTT,CATSRGGVGQPQHF
-,-,TRBJ2-2,15,TRBV2,TGTGCCAGCAAGAGGCCGGGACACAACACCGGGGAGCTGTTTTTT,CASKRPGHNTGELFF
many,TRBD2,TRBJ2-5,14,TRBV5-1,TGCGCCAGCAGCTTAAGTAGCGGGAGGCAGACCCAGTACTTC,CASSLSSGRQTQYF